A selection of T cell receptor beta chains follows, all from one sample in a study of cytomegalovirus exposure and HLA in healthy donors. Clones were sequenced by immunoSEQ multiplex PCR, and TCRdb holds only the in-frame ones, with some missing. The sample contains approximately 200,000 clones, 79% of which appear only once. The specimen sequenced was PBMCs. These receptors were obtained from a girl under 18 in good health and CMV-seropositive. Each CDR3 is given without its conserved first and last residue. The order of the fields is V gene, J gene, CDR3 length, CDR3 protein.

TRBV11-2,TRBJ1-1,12,ASSLGQMNTEAF
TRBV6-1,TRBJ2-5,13,ASSELRGGQETQY
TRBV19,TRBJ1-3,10,ASTTTGNTIY
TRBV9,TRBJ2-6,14,ASSVGSGVGANVLT
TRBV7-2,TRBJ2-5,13,ASSPRDRVGETQY
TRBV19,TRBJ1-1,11,ASSKRMNTEAF
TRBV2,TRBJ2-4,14,ASSLANRHIKNIQY
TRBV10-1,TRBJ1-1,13,ASSDTGTGHTEAF
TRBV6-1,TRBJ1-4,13,ASLPFEGTNEKLF
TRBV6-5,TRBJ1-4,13,ASRSAGPSNEKLF
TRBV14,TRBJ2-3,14,ASSQAGTGGLDTQY
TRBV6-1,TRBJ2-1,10,ASSQGYNEQF
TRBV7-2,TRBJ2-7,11,ASSLEVAYEQY
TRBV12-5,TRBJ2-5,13,ASGLEKTSTKTQY
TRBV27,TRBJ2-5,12,ASSEGGGSGTQY
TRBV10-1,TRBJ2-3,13,ASSDLGGASDTQY
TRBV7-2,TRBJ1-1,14,ASSLVGGPLNTEAF
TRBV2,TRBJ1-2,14,ASSESQTGPGYGYT
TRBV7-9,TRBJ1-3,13,ASSFGRGTGNTIY
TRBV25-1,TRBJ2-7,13,ASSDLGTGGYEQY
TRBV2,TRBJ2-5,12,ASSDGPGQETQY
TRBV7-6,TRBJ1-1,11,ASSPSWGERAF
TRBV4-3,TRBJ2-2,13,ASRDDRVGPGELF
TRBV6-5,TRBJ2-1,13,ASSLSTGTYNEQF
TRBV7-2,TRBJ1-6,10,ASSEGFGTLH
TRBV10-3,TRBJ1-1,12,AISDGRGNTEAF
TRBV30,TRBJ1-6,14,AWSVEGSSYNSPLH
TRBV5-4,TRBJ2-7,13,ASTSSGGPIYEQY
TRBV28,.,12,ASSFGGSSYEQY
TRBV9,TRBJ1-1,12,ASSPGGASTEAF
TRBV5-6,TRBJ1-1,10,ASTFGPETAF
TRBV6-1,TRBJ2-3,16,ASSDILAGLVGTDTQY
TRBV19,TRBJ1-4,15,ASSIGGLVKVNEKLF
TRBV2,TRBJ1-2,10,ASSETGSGYT
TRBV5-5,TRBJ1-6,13,ASSLFPGINSPLH
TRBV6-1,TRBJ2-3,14,ASSASAGGSTDTQY
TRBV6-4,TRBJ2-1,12,ASSESSGRDEQF
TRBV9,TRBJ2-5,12,ASSVQAGQETQY